Below, one T cell receptor (beta chain) is given with its context. The antigen is not known. The data were obtained in a study of T cells expressing NK-cell markers. At the level of the study: Sorted CD3+CD56+NKG2C+, CD3+CD56+NKG2C- and CD3+CD56-NKG2C+ T cells provided the TCR beta repertoires. HCMV seropositivity marked seven of the eight sequenced donors; one was seronegative.

Study results and limitations: The CD3+CD56-NKG2C+ fraction was also led by these clonotypes in several donors.

This CDR3 contains 15 residues. Germline CDR1 reads ENHRY; CDR2 reads SYGVKD. 5'RACE template switching with UMIs generated TCR beta cDNA. TCRdb reprocessed the 5' RACE reads; each CDR3 protein has one entry and no DNA is given. In total, the table holds a few hundred thousand distinct CDR3 sequences. The chain employs TRBV10-3 and TRBJ2-3; TCRdb indicates TRBD2, and absent DNA this call remains unverified. The sequencing sample was made of blood T cells: a sorted CD56 or NKG2C T cell subset, CD4+ or CD8+ T cells, or bulk PBMC T cells (not recorded which). The TCR sequence derives from a man aged 18-70 years in good health. CDR3 protein: CAIRVTSSSTDTQYF.